Shown below are 25 T cell receptor beta chains from a single sample sequenced in a study of blood T cell repertoires in COVID-19. TCRdb's copy holds only in-frame clones and misses some; the assay was immunoSEQ multiplex PCR. The sample shows 300,000 to 400,000 clones, approximately 89% of them seen only once. The material sequenced was peripheral blood. These receptor sequences come from a woman in her sixties or seventies with COVID-19, enrolled during active disease.

This clone was counted only a few times. V is TRBV5-1 and J is TRBJ1-1; 7 bases line up with TRBD1. The CDR3 has 13 amino acids. V lost 4 bases and J lost 3; bases outside the gene matches: 3. Germline values: CDR1 SGHRS, CDR2 YFSETQ. CDR3 bases: TGCGCCAGCAGCAGAACAGGGGACACTGAAGCTTTCTTT. This encodes CASSRTGDTEAFF.

The genes are TRBV6-5 and TRBJ1-1; D remains unclear. CDR3 size: 14 residues. V lost 6 bases to trimming and J lost 3 bases, with 14 bases between them. Germline CDR1 and CDR2: MNHEY and SVGAGI. CDR3 in amino acids: CASSVTLGDTEAFF. CDR3 bases: TGTGCCAGCAGCGTGACATTGGGCGACACTGAAGCTTTCTTT.

The chain links TRBV12-3 or TRBV12-4 to TRBJ1-1; D remains ambiguous. CDR3 length equals 13 residues. Between the trimmed V and J ends, which lost 6 bases and 1 base, there was a span of 9 bases. The CDR3 DNA follows: TGTGCCAGCAGCCAACGGAGGAACACTGAAGCTTTCTTT. Protein sequence: CASSQRRNTEAFF.

The chain recombines TRBV7-9 with TRBJ1-6; 7 bases fit TRBD1. V was clipped by 5 bases and J by 6 bases; unmatched bases: 4. The CDR3 is made up of 14 amino acids. Germline CDR1 reads SEHNR; CDR2 reads FQNEAQ (reference sequence). The CDR3 region is CASSPYRGNSPLHF. DNA of the CDR3: TGTGCCAGCAGCCCCTACAGGGGTAATTCACCCCTCCACTTT. Complete variable domain (other parts from reference TRBV7-9 and TRBJ1-6): DTGVSQNPRHKITKRGQNVTFRCDPISEHNRLYWYRQTLGQGPEFLTYFQNEAQLEKSRLLSDRFSAERPKGSFSTLEIQRTEQGDSAMYLCASSPYRGNSPLHFGNGTRLTVT.

On this clone: At one end the junction does not follow the germline gene, possibly because of a read error. The rearrangement joins TRBV5-1 to TRBJ2-2; D is perhaps TRBD1 (6 bases). The CDR3 sequence is 15 residues long. Germline CDR1 is SGHRS and CDR2 is YFSETQ. DNA of the CDR3: TGCGCCAGCAGTTTGGACAGCCCGAACACCGGGGAGCTGTTTTTT. Amino acid sequence: CASSLDSPNTGELFF.

This chain connects TRBV23-1 to TRBJ1-2; 10 bases fit TRBD1. TRBV23-1 is reported as an ORF; its role is uncertain. The V gene end was trimmed by 3 bases and the J gene end by 2 bases; junction bases not matched to a gene: 12. CDR3 length: 18 residues. CDR3 sequence (DNA): TGCGCCAGCAGTCAGTTCAACGGGACAGGGGATGCCAACTATGGCTACACCTTC. Amino acids: CASSQFNGTGDANYGYTF.

The chain joins TRBV7-3 to TRBJ2-2, with TRBD1 as a possible D gene (6 bases). Trimming took 5 bases from V and 4 from J, leaving 14 bases between them. The germline gives CDR1 SGHTA, CDR2 FQGTGA. This CDR3 is 15 amino acids long. CDR3 DNA: TGTGCCAGCAGCCCGGGACACACGGTCACCGGGGAGCTGTTTTTT. The encoded protein is CASSPGHTVTGELFF.

The chain employs TRBV18 and TRBJ1-1; 8 bases map to TRBD1. V dropped 3 bases and J dropped 4; count of bases not matched to a gene: 1. CDR1 and CDR2 from the germline V gene are KGHSH and LQKENI. The length of the CDR3 is 13 residues. The DNA of the CDR3 is TGTGCCAGCTCACCCAGGGGGCGCACTGAAGCTTTCTTT. Translating gives CASSPRGRTEAFF.

The V call is TRBV4-1, the J call TRBJ1-1; possibly TRBD1 for D (5 bases). The V end was cut by 2 bases, the J end by 4 bases, with 20 bases between. CDR3 size: 17 residues. The germline gives CDR1 MGHRA, CDR2 YSYEKL. CDR3 bases: TGCGCCAGCAGCCAATCCCTTACCGGGGGTCAGGCCACTGAAGCTTTCTTT. Its translation: CASSQSLTGGQATEAFF.

This clone was seen only a few times. The CDR3 DNA is TGTGCCAGCCGCCGGGACTTGGAAACCGGGGAGCTGTTTTTT. As protein: CASRRDLETGELFF. The gene calls are TRBV7-8 and TRBJ2-2; TRBD2 is a possible D gene (6 bases). This CDR3 comprises 14 residues. Germline values: CDR1 SGHVS, CDR2 FQNEAQ. The germline V and J ends were trimmed by 8 bases and 5 bases, with 15 bases remaining between them.

The chain links TRBV9 to TRBJ1-4, with a weak D call TRBD1 (6 bases). CDR1 and CDR2 (germline): SGDLS, YYNGEE. V gave up 0 bases and J gave up 5 bases, with 14 bases separating them. The CDR3 spans 16 residues. The CDR3: CASSVASGGTNEKLFF. Here the CDR3 DNA reads TGTGCCAGCAGCGTAGCTTCGGGGGGGACAAATGAAAAACTGTTTTTT.

The rearrangement links TRBV18 to TRBJ1-1; D remains ambiguous. Germline V lookup: CDR1 KGHSH, CDR2 LQKENI. The V end was cut by 2 bases, the J end by 4 bases, with 8 bases between. The CDR3 spans 13 residues. CDR3 nucleotides: TGTGCCAGCTCACCAAACACGATCACTGAAGCTTTCTTT. Its protein is CASSPNTITEAFF.

The CDR3 region has the DNA TGTGCCAGCAGCCCCCGTAGCTTGGCTTATGATGAGCAGTTCTTC. This gives the protein CASSPRSLAYDEQFF. This chain uses TRBV9 with TRBJ2-1; D ambiguous. The CDR3 runs 15 residues. V was cut by 4 bases and J by 8 bases, with 19 bases left in between. The V gene's germline CDR1 is SGDLS and CDR2 YYNGEE.

The chain employs TRBV18 and TRBJ1-2; D is possibly TRBD1 (5 bases). Between the trimmed V and J ends, which lost 2 bases and 8 bases, there was a span of 21 bases. Germline V CDR1 and CDR2: KGHSH, LQKENI. This CDR3 is 16 amino acids long. CDR3 nucleotide sequence: TGTGCCAGCTCACCATCGGGGGAGGGCCTCTCTGAGGGCTACACCTTC. This sequence encodes CASSPSGEGLSEGYTF.

Here the CDR3 DNA reads TGTGCCAGCTCACCCATGGGACAGGGGACAATAGAGGCTGAAGCTTTCTTT. Its translation: CASSPMGQGTIEAEAFF. The chain carries TRBV18 and TRBJ1-1; 10 bases map to TRBD1. Germline assignment: CDR1 KGHSH and CDR2 LQKENI. The CDR3 loop spans 17 amino acids. The J segment lost 6 bases and the V segment lost 3 bases, leaving 13 bases of the junction unmatched.

The CDR3 loop is CASSPQGGSYEQYF. As DNA, the CDR3 is TGTGCCAGCAGCCCTCAGGGAGGGTCCTACGAGCAGTACTTC. J is TRBJ2-7 and V is TRBV3-1 (or the pseudogene TRBV3-2); 7 nucleotides match TRBD2. Losses at the gene ends were 4 bases for V and 1 base for J; bases not matched to a gene: 4. Germline CDR1 LGHDT, CDR2 YNNKEL (reference sequence). The CDR3 contains 14 residues.

The chain recombines TRBV7-8 with TRBJ1-5, with unresolved D. This CDR3 region has 13 residues. Trimming took off 5 bases at V and 9 bases at J, with 14 bases between the two ends. CDR1 is SGHVS and CDR2 is FQNEAQ in the germline V gene. CDR3: CASSPHLRGPQHF. The CDR3 DNA reads as TGTGCCAGCAGCCCCCACCTGCGGGGGCCCCAGCATTTT.

The gene calls are TRBV2 and TRBJ1-3, with 8 bases identical to TRBD1. The CDR3 has 16 amino acids. V lost 7 bases and J lost 3; bases outside the gene matches: 11. Germline CDR1 and CDR2: SNHLY and FYNNEI. CDR3 nucleotide sequence: TGTGCCAGCACCAAGCTAGGACAGGGAGGTGGAAACACCATATATTTT. Its translation: CASTKLGQGGGNTIYF.

The rearrangement uses TRBV19 and TRBJ1-6, with D possibly matching TRBD1 (6 bases). CDR1 and CDR2 (germline): LNHDA, SQIVND (reference sequence). CDR3 size: 15 residues. Trimming cost V 4 bases and J 10 bases, with 17 bases left between them. DNA for the CDR3: TGTGCCAGTAGTACTTCGACAGGCTTAAGGTCACCCCTCCACTTT. It specifies CASSTSTGLRSPLHF.

The chain uses TRBV3-1 (or the pseudogene TRBV3-2) and TRBJ2-2, with 7 bases identical to TRBD2. The CDR3 has 14 residues. The germline V gene has CDR1 LGHDT and CDR2 YNNKEL (reference sequence). J gave up 0 bases and V 6 bases, and 1 base lay outside the gene matches. The CDR3 nucleotides read TGTGCCAGCAGACGGGGGGCGAACACCGGGGAGCTGTTTTTT. It yields the protein CASRRGANTGELFF.

The CDR3 loop is CASSPNRRGVTGELFF. In DNA form, the CDR3 reads TGTGCCAGCTCACCAAATCGGAGGGGTGTCACCGGGGAGCTGTTTTTT. The rearrangement links TRBV18 to TRBJ2-2; maybe TRBD2 (6 bases). Germline CDR1 reads KGHSH; CDR2 reads LQKENI. There are 16 residues in the CDR3. Trimming pared 2 bases from V and 4 bases from J, leaving 14 bases between.

V and J are TRBV5-1 and TRBJ1-2, with 7 bases matching TRBD1. This CDR3 has 14 residues. Germline lookup yields CDR1 SGHRS and CDR2 YFSETQ. V lost 4 bases, J lost 2 bases, and 5 bases stayed unmatched. CDR3 in amino acids: CASSREQGNYGYTF. For the CDR3, the DNA is TGCGCCAGCAGCAGAGAACAGGGGAACTATGGCTACACCTTC.

Only a few counts were recorded for this clone. This sequence joins TRBV5-4 and TRBJ1-2; D possibly corresponds to TRBD1 (5 bases). CDR1 and CDR2 from the germline V gene are SGHNT and YYREEE (reference sequence). This CDR3 has 13 residues. V was shortened by 5 bases and J by 8 bases, with 16 bases between the two germline ends. The CDR3 region has the DNA TGTGCCAGCAGGACCGCTGGGACTCCGGGCTACACCTTC. This encodes CASRTAGTPGYTF.

The CDR3 spells CASSGPRTGNTIYF. The CDR3 bases are TGTGCCAGCAGCGGACCCAGGACAGGAAACACCATATATTTT. The rearrangement uses TRBV9 and TRBJ1-3; D may be TRBD1 (5 bases). V lost 3 bases and J lost 4, with 11 bases in between. CDR1 is SGDLS and CDR2 is YYNGEE in the germline V gene. The CDR3 spans 14 residues.

This CDR3 reads CASSQGQHPPNEKLFF. CDR3 in DNA: TGCGCCAGCAGCCAGGGACAGCATCCGCCTAATGAAAAACTGTTTTTT. The J gene is TRBJ1-4, the V gene TRBV5-1; 7 bases fit TRBD1. With V trimmed by 4 bases and J by 3 bases, 9 bases remained unmatched. The CDR3 is 16 residues long. Germline values: CDR1 SGHRS, CDR2 YFSETQ.